Each of the 22 T cell receptor beta chains below was sequenced from the same sample in a study of T cell clones after liver transplantation. The assay was immunoSEQ multiplex PCR, and TCRdb's table has in-frame clones only and misses some. The repertoire holds just over 80,000 clones, with roughly four fifths as singletons. Here the sequenced sample was CD4+ T cells from blood, taken approximately 3.5 years after liver transplant. The receptors originated from a human patient who received a liver transplant. Some T cells here may be from the graft donor.

The rearrangement joins TRBV11-2 to TRBJ2-1; D not certain. Germline CDR1 SGHAT, CDR2 FQNNGV. V lost 1 base and J lost 7, with 14 bases in between. The CDR3 sequence is 15 residues long. DNA of the CDR3: TGTGCCAGCAGCTTAGCGGCAGACCAAACGAATGAGCAGTTCTTC. Its protein product is CASSLAADQTNEQFF.

The rearrangement joins TRBV5-1 to TRBJ1-1, with D possibly matching TRBD1 (5 bases). The ends were cut back, 1 base at V and 4 bases at J, with 14 bases in the middle. This CDR3 has 15 amino acids. Germline V lookup: CDR1 SGHRS, CDR2 YFSETQ. This CDR3 reads CASSLLTKGITEAFF. In DNA, the CDR3 is TGCGCCAGCAGCTTGTTGACTAAGGGGATCACTGAAGCTTTCTTT.

This clone was seen more than once but under ten times. The CDR3 DNA reads as TGTGCCTGGAGACATACAGGGGCGACCTCTGGAAACACCATATATTTT. Translated, it gives CAWRHTGATSGNTIYF. J is TRBJ1-3 and V is TRBV30; TRBD1 agrees at 7 bases. The germline V gene has CDR1 GTSNPN and CDR2 SVGIG (reference sequence). The trim removed 3 bases at V and 0 bases at J, leaving 8 bases unmatched. The CDR3 consists of 16 residues.

V is TRBV9 and J is TRBJ2-2; D gene ambiguous. Germline lookup yields CDR1 SGDLS and CDR2 YYNGEE. This CDR3 comprises 13 residues. Deletions cut 0 bases from V and 8 bases from J, with 8 bases between. The CDR3: CASSVARRGELFF. CDR3 in DNA: TGTGCCAGCAGCGTAGCGCGCCGGGGGGAGCTGTTTTTT.

V and J are TRBV2 and TRBJ1-1, with TRBD1 identical over 10 bases. There are 14 residues in the CDR3. The V and J ends lost 6 bases and 5 bases, in that order; junction bases with no gene match: 6. CDR1 is SNHLY and CDR2 is FYNNEI in the germline V gene. The CDR3 protein is CASRRQGAGTEAFF. In nucleotides, the CDR3 is TGTGCCAGCAGACGACAGGGGGCGGGAACTGAAGCTTTCTTT.

The V and J genes are TRBV7-9 and TRBJ1-4; D unclear. From germline, CDR1 is SEHNR and CDR2 FQNEAQ (reference sequence). This CDR3 region has 15 residues. V shed 1 base and J shed 8 bases, with 14 bases lying between them. In DNA form, the CDR3 reads TGTGCCAGCAGCTTAGTTACAAGCGTAGACGAAAAACTGTTTTTT. Its protein is CASSLVTSVDEKLFF.

This clone was observed once. This chain uses TRBV5-1 with TRBJ2-7, with D possibly called TRBD1 or TRBD2 (7 bases each). Trimming took off 0 bases at V and 5 bases at J, with 18 bases between the two ends. The CDR3 runs 16 residues. Looked up from germline, CDR1 is SGHRS and CDR2 is YFSETQ. CDR3 DNA: TGCGCCAGCAGCTTGGGGGCGACAGGGAGGGCTCACGAGCAGTACTTC. Translated, it gives CASSLGATGRAHEQYF.

The genes are TRBV11-2 and TRBJ2-5; D not certain. In germline, CDR1 is SGHAT, CDR2 FQNNGV. The CDR3 spans 13 residues. The V end lost 5 bases, the J end lost 3 bases, and 10 bases lay between the germline ends. This chain's CDR3 is CASSQSQEETQYF. CDR3 nucleotides: TGTGCCAGCAGCCAGTCGCAGGAAGAGACCCAGTACTTC.

The chain combines TRBV18 with TRBJ2-5; no clear D. Trimming left V 4 bases short and J 1 base short, with 7 bases between. CDR3 size: 13 residues. Looked up from germline, CDR1 is KGHSH and CDR2 is LQKENI. This CDR3 reads CASSRYPQETQYF. CDR3 in DNA: TGTGCCAGCTCACGGTATCCCCAAGAGACCCAGTACTTC.

This clone has a single count. The J gene is TRBJ2-7, the V gene TRBV28; possible D gene TRBD1, 5 bases. CDR1 is MDHEN and CDR2 is SYDVKM in the germline V gene. Trimming took off 5 bases at V and 9 bases at J, with 20 bases between the two ends. The CDR3 covers 14 residues. CDR3: CASSGSDKRQGQYF. The CDR3, as DNA: TGTGCCAGCAGTGGTTCGGACAAAAGGCAGGGGCAGTACTTC.

The chain uses TRBV6-1 and TRBJ2-5, with D unresolved. In germline, CDR1 is MNHNS, CDR2 SASEGT. The V end lost 4 bases, the J end lost 7 bases, and 13 bases lay between the germline ends. CDR3 size: 13 residues. The DNA for the CDR3 is TGTGCCAGCAGTGGGACGGGCTCGGCGACCCAGTACTTC. This codes for CASSGTGSATQYF.

The chain links TRBV28 to TRBJ2-3; TRBD2 agrees at 10 bases. Germline CDR1 and CDR2: MDHEN and SYDVKM. V was pared by 3 bases and J by 1 base, with 4 bases of the junction left unmatched. The length of the CDR3 is 16 residues. The CDR3 sequence: CASSFLLAGGTDTQYF. The CDR3 bases are TGTGCCAGCAGTTTTCTCCTAGCGGGGGGCACAGATACGCAGTATTTT.

This chain connects TRBV5-1 to TRBJ2-1; TRBD2 matches at 10 bases. Germline V gives CDR1 SGHRS, CDR2 YFSETQ. The CDR3 runs to 16 residues. The V gene end was trimmed by 0 bases and the J gene end by 8 bases; junction bases not matched to a gene: 8. The CDR3 sequence is CASSLVGLAGVYEQFF. The CDR3 coding sequence is TGCGCCAGCAGCTTGGTGGGTCTAGCGGGGGTCTATGAGCAGTTCTTC.

This clone was seen once. This chain uses TRBV2 with TRBJ1-2; D not resolved. V was clipped by 4 bases and J by 3 bases, with 9 bases between them. The germline gives CDR1 SNHLY, CDR2 FYNNEI. This CDR3 is built from 13 residues. The CDR3 sequence is CASSAGEYYGYTF. The CDR3 DNA follows: TGTGCCAGCAGTGCCGGGGAATACTATGGCTACACCTTC.

V is TRBV30 and J is TRBJ2-7; the D gene is possibly TRBD2 (5 bases). Germline values: CDR1 GTSNPN, CDR2 SVGIG (reference sequence). The CDR3 spans 14 residues. V lost 0 bases and J 1 base, leaving 10 bases between the germline ends. Here the CDR3 reads CAWSVPSSSYEQYF. As DNA, the CDR3 is TGTGCCTGGAGTGTTCCTAGCAGTTCCTACGAGCAGTACTTC.

The chain uses TRBV10-3 and TRBJ1-2; D gene unclear. Trimming left V 5 bases short and J 0 bases short, with 10 bases between. The CDR3 extends over 14 amino acids. From germline, CDR1 is ENHRY and CDR2 SYGVKD. CDR3 region: CAISTGGANYGYTF. The CDR3 region has the DNA TGTGCCATCAGTACTGGAGGAGCTAACTATGGCTACACCTTC.

This chain links TRBV5-1 with TRBJ2-1; 9 bases are shared with TRBD2. CDR1 is SGHRS, CDR2 YFSETQ, per germline. This CDR3 has 16 amino acids. V gave up 0 bases and J gave up 5 bases; unmatched junction bases: 6. CDR3 in amino acids: CASSLAGAGGDNEQFF. For the CDR3, the DNA is TGCGCCAGCAGCTTGGCCGGGGCGGGAGGGGACAATGAGCAGTTCTTC.

The chain links TRBV10-3 to TRBJ1-2; D unresolved. V was pared by 0 bases and J by 8 bases, with 10 bases between. Per germline, CDR1 ENHRY and CDR2 SYGVKD. The CDR3 has 13 amino acids. This CDR3 is CAISESVVRGYTF. The CDR3 nucleotides are TGTGCCATCAGTGAGTCAGTGGTTCGGGGCTACACCTTC.

The CDR3 DNA reads TGCAGTGCTCACCAAAAGGGTACGCAGTATTTT. This gives the protein CSAHQKGTQYF. V and J are TRBV20-1 and TRBJ2-3; no clear D gene. Looked up from germline, CDR1 is DFQATT and CDR2 is SNEGSKA (reference sequence). The CDR3 is made up of 11 amino acids. Trimming shortened V by 5 bases and J by 8 bases, and 11 bases separated the two germline ends.

This clone was detected once. The genes are TRBV5-1 and TRBJ1-4; 7 bases match TRBD1. CDR1 is SGHRS, CDR2 YFSETQ, per germline. Trimming at V came to 4 bases and at J to 4 bases, leaving 10 bases not matched to a gene. The CDR3 sequence is 16 residues long. Here the CDR3 reads CASSPNRQGLNEKLFF. The CDR3 DNA reads as TGCGCCAGCAGCCCCAACCGACAGGGCCTTAATGAAAAACTGTTTTTT.

The V gene is TRBV9, the J gene TRBJ2-3; 7 bases align to TRBD2. Germline CDR1 SGDLS, CDR2 YYNGEE. J lost 2 bases, V lost 0 bases, and 6 bases had no gene match. The CDR3 loop spans 16 amino acids. The CDR3 region has the DNA TGTGCCAGCAGCGTAGGGGCTAGCGGCTACACAGATACGCAGTATTTT. As protein: CASSVGASGYTDTQYF.

J is TRBJ1-1 and V is TRBV19; no clear D. The germline CDR1 and CDR2 sequences are LNHDA and SQIVND (reference sequence). The CDR3 contains 11 residues. V was trimmed by 7 bases and J by 1 base, leaving 4 bases between them. The CDR3 reads CASTKNTEAFF. For the CDR3, the DNA is TGTGCCAGTACCAAGAACACTGAAGCTTTCTTT. Full variable domain (missing parts from reference TRBV19 and TRBJ1-1): DGGITQSPKYLFRKEGQNVTLSCEQNLNHDAMYWYRQDPGQGLRLIYYSQIVNDFQKGDIAEGYSVSREKKESFPLTVTSAQKNPTAFYLCASTKNTEAFFGQGTRLTVV.